Listed here are 26 T cell receptor beta chains from one sample, sequenced in a study of shared clonotypes between healthy human individuals. The repertoire was sequenced with immunoSEQ multiplex PCR; TCRdb's copy has only in-frame clones and lacks some. Among 1.4 million to 1.5 million clones listed, roughly 96% were seen once. Sequencing used naive CD4+ T cells sorted from blood. Specified subset: CD45RA+ positively selected. These receptors were obtained from a man under 40 in good health.

V is TRBV7-2 and J is TRBJ2-7; a weak D match, TRBD1 (6 bases). The germline V and J ends were trimmed by 3 bases and 3 bases, with 15 bases remaining between them. In germline, CDR1 is SGHTA, CDR2 FQGNSA. This CDR3 region has 15 residues. The CDR3 sequence is CASSFNGAGVYEQYF. The CDR3 nucleotides read TGTGCCAGCAGCTTTAATGGGGCAGGGGTCTACGAGCAGTACTTC. The full variable domain, rest sourced from reference TRBV7-2 and TRBJ2-7, is GAGVSQSPSNKVTEKGKDVELRCDPISGHTALYWYRQSLGQGLEFLIYFQGNSAPDKSGLPSDRFSAERTGGSVSTLTIQRTQQEDSAVYLCASSFNGAGVYEQYFGPGTRLTVT.

The chain carries TRBV10-3 and TRBJ2-7; 11 nucleotides line up with TRBD1. Germline V CDR1 and CDR2: ENHRY, SYGVKD. V gave up 7 bases and J gave up 7 bases; unmatched junction bases: 6. The CDR3 is made up of 13 amino acids. The CDR3 here is CAIKPGQGAEQYF. The CDR3 coding sequence is TGTGCCATCAAACCTGGACAGGGGGCTGAGCAGTACTTC.

V usage is TRBV10-3 and J usage is TRBJ1-5, with a possible D match to TRBD1 (6 bases). The V end was cut by 4 bases, the J end by 3 bases, with 7 bases between. CDR1 and CDR2 (germline): ENHRY, SYGVKD. CDR3 size: 13 residues. In nucleotides, the CDR3 is TGTGCCATCAGTGGGACAGACAATCAGCCCCAGCATTTT. This codes for CAISGTDNQPQHF.

The chain has TRBV5-1 and TRBJ2-1; 10 nucleotides match TRBD1. With 6 bases clipped from V and 8 bases from J, the junction kept 14 bases outside the gene matches. CDR3 length: 16 residues. The germline V gene has CDR1 SGHRS and CDR2 YFSETQ. Here the CDR3 reads CASTPDRGLSGDEQFF. CDR3 coding DNA: TGCGCCAGCACCCCTGACAGGGGGCTTTCTGGCGATGAGCAGTTCTTC.

The chain employs TRBV5-1 and TRBJ2-3; D is undetermined. CDR1 is SGHRS, CDR2 YFSETQ, per germline. Trimming removed 3 bases from V and 4 bases from J, with 6 bases in between. The CDR3 has 12 amino acids. The CDR3 sequence is CASSYQADTQYF. CDR3 in DNA: TGCGCCAGCAGCTACCAGGCAGATACGCAGTATTTT.

On this clone: Distinct nucleotide sequences in the sample also encode this CDR3. The chain links TRBV28 to TRBJ1-1; TRBD1 might be the D (6 bases). V was trimmed by 3 bases and J by 2 bases, leaving 10 bases between them. The CDR3 is 14 residues long. Germline V gene data show CDR1 as MDHEN and CDR2 as SYDVKM. CDR3 protein: CASSFGGPNTEAFF. As DNA, the CDR3 is TGTGCCAGCAGTTTCGGGGGGCCTAACACTGAAGCTTTCTTT.

This clone appeared a few times. The genes are TRBV27 and TRBJ1-1; D is perhaps TRBD1 (5 bases). Germline-derived CDR1 and CDR2 are MNHEY and SMNVEV (reference sequence). The ends were cut back, 3 bases at V and 0 bases at J, with 8 bases in the middle. The CDR3 length is 14 residues. The CDR3 region is CASSFAGMNTEAFF. The CDR3 bases are TGTGCCAGCAGTTTCGCAGGGATGAACACTGAAGCTTTCTTT.

This chain connects TRBV15 to TRBJ2-7, with no clear D. This CDR3 spans 14 amino acids. V lost 2 bases and J 2 bases, leaving 10 bases between the germline ends. The germline CDR1 and CDR2 sequences are LNHNV and YYDKDF (reference sequence). CDR3 DNA sequence: TGTGCCACCAGCAGATTGGGTTTCCCCTACGAGCAGTACTTC. Protein sequence: CATSRLGFPYEQYF.

The J gene is TRBJ2-2, the V gene TRBV7-9; no definite D call. The CDR3 consists of 19 residues. Trimming took 5 bases from V and 1 from J, leaving 23 bases between them. From germline, CDR1 is SEHNR and CDR2 FQNEAQ (reference sequence). In DNA, the CDR3 is TGTGCCAGCAGCCTTGTTGCGGATGGCATCTTCTTGAACACCGGGGAGCTGTTTTTT. Translation: CASSLVADGIFLNTGELFF.

Worth noting for this clone: Mismatch with germline at one junction end may stem from a read error. The chain has TRBV19 and TRBJ2-1, with TRBD1 matching 7 bases. The CDR3 has 13 amino acids. The germline gives CDR1 LNHDA, CDR2 SQIVND (reference sequence). CDR3 sequence reads: CASRSAGGNEQFF. In DNA form, the CDR3 reads TGTGCTAGTAGGTCGGCAGGGGGCAATGAGCAGTTCTTC.

This chain links TRBV15 with TRBJ2-7; D not certain. There are 13 residues in the CDR3. V lost 0 bases and J 7 bases, leaving 10 bases between the germline ends. Germline CDR1 and CDR2: LNHNV and YYDKDF (reference sequence). In nucleotides, the CDR3 is TGTGCCACCAGCAGAGATAGAGCCCTTGAGCAGTACTTC. Translated: CATSRDRALEQYF.

The V call is TRBV15, the J call TRBJ2-7; D assignment may be TRBD1 or TRBD2 (5 bases each). Deletions cut 1 base from V and 6 bases from J, with 19 bases between. This CDR3 has 16 residues. Germline V gives CDR1 LNHNV, CDR2 YYDKDF (reference sequence). CDR3 protein: CATSRVGDRTKGEQYF. CDR3 nucleotides: TGTGCCACCAGCAGAGTCGGGGATCGGACAAAGGGCGAGCAGTACTTC.

V usage is TRBV10-3 and J usage is TRBJ2-7; weak D call: TRBD2 (5 bases). Looked up from germline, CDR1 is ENHRY and CDR2 is SYGVKD. The CDR3 consists of 14 residues. The germline V and J ends were trimmed by 2 bases and 6 bases, with 14 bases remaining between them. The CDR3 loop is CAISEGSQAAEQYF. The DNA of the CDR3 is TGTGCCATCAGTGAGGGATCCCAAGCGGCCGAGCAGTACTTC.

The rearrangement uses TRBV25-1 and TRBJ2-1; 8 bases are shared with TRBD2. Losses at the gene ends were 4 bases for V and 7 bases for J; bases not matched to a gene: 6. CDR3 length: 14 amino acids. Germline V gene data show CDR1 as MGHDK and CDR2 as SYGVNS. This CDR3 reads CASSVAGGRNEQFF. In DNA form, the CDR3 reads TGTGCCAGCAGTGTGGCGGGAGGTCGTAATGAGCAGTTCTTC.

Remarks on this clone: The same CDR3 is also encoded by other DNA sequences in this sample. V is TRBV20-1 and J is TRBJ2-3; D gene uncertain. The CDR3 has 11 amino acids. Trimming took 2 bases from V and 4 from J, leaving 4 bases between them. From germline, CDR1 is DFQATT and CDR2 SNEGSKA (reference sequence). CDR3 residues: CSARTADTQYF. The CDR3 nucleotides are TGCAGTGCTAGAACTGCAGATACGCAGTATTTT.

This clone was counted once. The chain employs TRBV16 and TRBJ2-7; 8 bases agree with TRBD1. CDR3 length: 13 amino acids. The germline gives CDR1 KGHSY, CDR2 FQNENV. Germline trimming cut 4 bases from V and 5 bases from J; bases unmatched to any gene: 4. The CDR3 region has the DNA TGTGCCAGCAGCCGCGGACAGGGCCACGAGCAGTACTTC. It translates to CASSRGQGHEQYF.

This rearrangement joins TRBV11-3 to TRBJ2-1, with TRBD2 matching over 9 bases. In germline, CDR1 is SGHNT, CDR2 YENEEA. The CDR3 contains 14 residues. Trimming at V came to 5 bases and at J to 9 bases, leaving 8 bases not matched to a gene. The CDR3 DNA reads as TGTGCCAGCAGCACATTAGCGGGAGTTGCTGAGCAGTTCTTC. Translated, it gives CASSTLAGVAEQFF.

The rearrangement links TRBV27 to TRBJ2-7; TRBD1 or TRBD2 may be the D gene (5 bases each). The CDR3 runs 14 residues. Trimming took 3 bases from V and 2 from J, leaving 11 bases between them. The germline V gene has CDR1 MNHEY and CDR2 SMNVEV (reference sequence). CDR3 loop: CASSLGRPAYEQYF. CDR3 bases: TGTGCCAGCAGTTTGGGACGACCAGCCTACGAGCAGTACTTC.

For the CDR3, the DNA is TGTGCCAGCACGGTGTCGAAGGGGCCCCCTATGAAGGGTGGCTACACCTTC. This sequence encodes CASTVSKGPPMKGGYTF. J is TRBJ1-2 and V is TRBV28, with D possibly TRBD1 on 5 matching bases. The germline gives CDR1 MDHEN, CDR2 SYDVKM. Trimming left V 7 bases short and J 7 bases short, with 28 bases between. The CDR3 spans 17 residues.

This chain connects TRBV18 to TRBJ2-7; 14 positions agree with TRBD2. Germline CDR1 KGHSH, CDR2 LQKENI. The junction had 9 bases not matched to a gene; V was cut back by 4 bases and J by 4 bases. CDR3 length: 17 amino acids. CDR3 DNA sequence: TGTGCCAGCTCACAGGGACTAGCGGGAGATAGTAGGTACGAGCAGTACTTC. Its translation: CASSQGLAGDSRYEQYF.

The genes are TRBV28 and TRBJ1-1; 7 nucleotides match TRBD1. Germline trimming cut 4 bases from V and 4 bases from J; bases unmatched to any gene: 6. This CDR3 is 14 amino acids long. CDR1 and CDR2 (germline): MDHEN, SYDVKM. Here the CDR3 DNA reads TGTGCCAGCAGTTCCCCCGGGACAGCCACTGAAGCTTTCTTT. The encoded protein is CASSSPGTATEAFF.

Note on this clone: The sample contains more than one DNA sequence encoding this CDR3. This chain connects TRBV11-2 to TRBJ2-5; maybe TRBD2 (6 bases). The CDR3 totals 15 residues. Germline CDR1 reads SGHAT; CDR2 reads FQNNGV. V was clipped by 0 bases and J by 1 base, with 9 bases between them. CDR3 region: CASSLDGRPQETQYF. CDR3 bases: TGTGCCAGCAGCTTAGACGGGAGACCCCAAGAGACCCAGTACTTC. Using reference TRBV11-2 and TRBJ2-5 for the parts outside the CDR3, the full variable domain is EAGVAQSPRYKIIEKRQSVAFWCNPISGHATLYWYQQILGQGPKLLIQFQNNGVVDDSQLPKDRFSAERLKGVDSTLKIQPAKLEDSAVYLCASSLDGRPQETQYFGPGTRLLVL.

The V and J genes are TRBV7-6 and TRBJ2-7, with TRBD2 matching over 8 bases. The V gene's germline CDR1 is SGHVS and CDR2 FNYEAQ. With 5 bases clipped from V and 4 bases from J, the junction kept 13 bases outside the gene matches. The CDR3 consists of 16 residues. In DNA, the CDR3 is TGTGCCAGCAGCACCATAGGGGGTAGCGGGATGTACGAGCAGTACTTC. Translated: CASSTIGGSGMYEQYF.

This chain joins TRBV30 and TRBJ2-3, with D possibly TRBD2 on 5 matching bases. Germline V gives CDR1 GTSNPN, CDR2 SVGIG (reference sequence). V lost 4 bases and J 0 bases, leaving 11 bases between the germline ends. The CDR3 has 14 residues. As DNA, the CDR3 is TGTGCCTGGACGGCGACGGGAAGCACAGATACGCAGTATTTT. Protein product: CAWTATGSTDTQYF.

The chain carries TRBV29-1 and TRBJ2-3, with 7 bases aligning to TRBD2. The CDR3 runs 14 residues. V was pared by 8 bases and J by 0 bases, with 8 bases of the junction left unmatched. The germline gives CDR1 SQVTM, CDR2 ANQGSEA. CDR3 sequence reads: CSSSSGGSTDTQYF. For the CDR3, the DNA is TGCAGCTCGTCTAGCGGAGGGAGCACAGATACGCAGTATTTT.

V is TRBV9 and J is TRBJ2-7; D is unclear. The CDR3 contains 14 residues. CDR1 and CDR2 (germline): SGDLS, YYNGEE. Deletions cut 4 bases from V and 5 bases from J, with 16 bases between. The CDR3 DNA reads as TGTGCCAGCAGCCCCGACTGGACGGTTAACGAGCAGTACTTC. Its protein is CASSPDWTVNEQYF.